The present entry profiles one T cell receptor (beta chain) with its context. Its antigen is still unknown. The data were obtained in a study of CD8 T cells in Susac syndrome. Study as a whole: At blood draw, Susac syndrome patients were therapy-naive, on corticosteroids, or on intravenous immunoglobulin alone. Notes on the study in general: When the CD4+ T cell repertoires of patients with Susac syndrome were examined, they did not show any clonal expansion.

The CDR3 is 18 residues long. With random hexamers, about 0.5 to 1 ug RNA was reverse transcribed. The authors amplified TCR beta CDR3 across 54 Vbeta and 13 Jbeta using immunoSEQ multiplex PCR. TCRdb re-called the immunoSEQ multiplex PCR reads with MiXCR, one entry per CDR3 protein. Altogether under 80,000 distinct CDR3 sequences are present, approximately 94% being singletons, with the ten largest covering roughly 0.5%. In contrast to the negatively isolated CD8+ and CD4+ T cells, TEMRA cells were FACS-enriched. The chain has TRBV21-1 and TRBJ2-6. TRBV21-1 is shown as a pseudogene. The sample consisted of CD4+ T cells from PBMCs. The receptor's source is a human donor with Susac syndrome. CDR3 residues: CASSNVSGRNSGANVLTF. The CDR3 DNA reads TGTGCCAGCAGCAATGTTTCCGGACGAAACTCTGGGGCCAACGTCCTGACTTTC.